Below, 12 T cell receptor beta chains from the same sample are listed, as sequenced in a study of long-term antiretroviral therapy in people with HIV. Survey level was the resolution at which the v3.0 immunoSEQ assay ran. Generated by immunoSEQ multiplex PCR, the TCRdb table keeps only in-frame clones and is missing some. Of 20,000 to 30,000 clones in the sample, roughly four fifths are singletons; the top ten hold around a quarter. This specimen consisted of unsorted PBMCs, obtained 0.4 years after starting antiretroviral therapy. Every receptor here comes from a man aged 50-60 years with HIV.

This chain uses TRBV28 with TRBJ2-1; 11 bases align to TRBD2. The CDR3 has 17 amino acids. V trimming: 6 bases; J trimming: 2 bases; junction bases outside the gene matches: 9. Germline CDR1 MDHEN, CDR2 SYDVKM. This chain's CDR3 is CASSSDTSGGPYNEQFF. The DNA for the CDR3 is TGTGCCAGCAGCTCTGATACTAGCGGGGGACCCTACAATGAGCAGTTCTTC. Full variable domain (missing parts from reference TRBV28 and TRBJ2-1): DVKVTQSSRYLVKRTGEKVFLECVQDMDHENMFWYRQDPGLGLRLIYFSYDVKMKEKGDIPEGYSVSREKKERFSLILESASTNQTSMYLCASSSDTSGGPYNEQFFGPGTRLTVL.

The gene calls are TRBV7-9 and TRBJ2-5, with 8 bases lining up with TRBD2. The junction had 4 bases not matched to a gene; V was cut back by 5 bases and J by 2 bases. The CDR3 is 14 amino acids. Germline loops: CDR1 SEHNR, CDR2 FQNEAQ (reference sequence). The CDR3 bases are TGTGCCAGCAGCATTAGCGGGGCACAAGAGACCCAGTACTTC. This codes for CASSISGAQETQYF.

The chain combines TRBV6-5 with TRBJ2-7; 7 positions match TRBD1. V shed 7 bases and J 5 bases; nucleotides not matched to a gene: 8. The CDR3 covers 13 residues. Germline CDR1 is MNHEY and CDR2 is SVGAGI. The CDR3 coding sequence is TGTGCCAGCATCAGCTCACAGGGGCACGAGCAGTACTTC. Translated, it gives CASISSQGHEQYF.

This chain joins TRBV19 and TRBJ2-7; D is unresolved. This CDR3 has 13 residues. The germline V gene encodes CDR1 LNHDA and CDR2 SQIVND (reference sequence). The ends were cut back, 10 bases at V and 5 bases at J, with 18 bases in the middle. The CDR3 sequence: CATRSNRGNEQYF. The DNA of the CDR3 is TGTGCCACCCGTTCGAATCGTGGTAACGAGCAGTACTTC.

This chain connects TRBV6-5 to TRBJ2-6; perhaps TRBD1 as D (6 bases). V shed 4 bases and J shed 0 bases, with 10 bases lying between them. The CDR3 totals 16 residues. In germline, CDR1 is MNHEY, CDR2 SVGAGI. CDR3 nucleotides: TGTGCCAGCAGTTCCCGGGACAACTCTGGGGCCAACGTCCTGACTTTC. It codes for CASSSRDNSGANVLTF.

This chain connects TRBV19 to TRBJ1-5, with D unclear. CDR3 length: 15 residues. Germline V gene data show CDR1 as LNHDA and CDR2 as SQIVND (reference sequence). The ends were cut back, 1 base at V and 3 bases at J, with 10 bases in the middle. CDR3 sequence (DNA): TGTGCCAGTAGTATAGGTTGGGCTCCCAATCAGCCCCAGCATTTT. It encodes CASSIGWAPNQPQHF.

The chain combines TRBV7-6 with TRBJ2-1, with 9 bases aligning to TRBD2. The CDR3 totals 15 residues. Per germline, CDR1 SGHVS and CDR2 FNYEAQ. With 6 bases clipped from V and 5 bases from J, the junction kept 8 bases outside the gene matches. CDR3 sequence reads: CASSRSGGRNNEQFF. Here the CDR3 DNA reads TGTGCCAGCAGTCGAAGCGGGGGGCGAAACAATGAGCAGTTCTTC. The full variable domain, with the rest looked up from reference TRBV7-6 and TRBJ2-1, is GAGVSQSPRYKVTKRGQDVALRCDPISGHVSLYWYRQALGQGPEFLTYFNYEAQQDKSGLPNDRFSAERPEGSISTLTIQRTEQRDSAMYRCASSRSGGRNNEQFFGPGTRLTVL.

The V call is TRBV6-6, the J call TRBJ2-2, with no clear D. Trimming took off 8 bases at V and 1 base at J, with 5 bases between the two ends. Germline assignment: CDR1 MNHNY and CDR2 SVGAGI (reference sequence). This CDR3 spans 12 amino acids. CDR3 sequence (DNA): TGTGCCAGCCCGAGGAACACCGGGGAGCTGTTTTTT. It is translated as CASPRNTGELFF.

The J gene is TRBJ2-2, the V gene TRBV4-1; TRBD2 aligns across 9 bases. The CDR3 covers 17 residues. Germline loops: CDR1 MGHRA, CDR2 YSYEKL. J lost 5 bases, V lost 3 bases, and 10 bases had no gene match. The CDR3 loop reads CASSQSGGTPLTGELFF. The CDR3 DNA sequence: TGCGCCAGCAGCCAGAGCGGGGGGACCCCCTTAACCGGGGAGCTGTTTTTT.

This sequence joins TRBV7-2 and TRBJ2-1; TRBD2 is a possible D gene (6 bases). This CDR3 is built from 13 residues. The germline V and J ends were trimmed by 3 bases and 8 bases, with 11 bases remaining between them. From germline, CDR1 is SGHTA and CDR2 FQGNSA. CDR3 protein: CASSFQGGDEQFF. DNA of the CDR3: TGTGCCAGCAGCTTCCAGGGAGGCGATGAGCAGTTCTTC.

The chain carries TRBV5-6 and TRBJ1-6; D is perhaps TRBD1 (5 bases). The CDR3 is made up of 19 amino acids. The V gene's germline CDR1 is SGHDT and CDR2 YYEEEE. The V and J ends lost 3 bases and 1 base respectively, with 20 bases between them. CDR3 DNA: TGTGCCAGCAGCTCCGAGGGACGGACCCTTATATCCTATAATTCACCCCTCCACTTT. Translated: CASSSEGRTLISYNSPLHF.

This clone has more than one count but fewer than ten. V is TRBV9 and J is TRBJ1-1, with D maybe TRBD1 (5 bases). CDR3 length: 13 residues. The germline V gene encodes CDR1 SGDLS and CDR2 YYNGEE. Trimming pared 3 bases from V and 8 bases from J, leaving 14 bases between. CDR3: CASSARGAEEAFF. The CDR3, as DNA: TGTGCCAGCAGCGCGAGAGGGGCAGAGGAAGCTTTCTTT.